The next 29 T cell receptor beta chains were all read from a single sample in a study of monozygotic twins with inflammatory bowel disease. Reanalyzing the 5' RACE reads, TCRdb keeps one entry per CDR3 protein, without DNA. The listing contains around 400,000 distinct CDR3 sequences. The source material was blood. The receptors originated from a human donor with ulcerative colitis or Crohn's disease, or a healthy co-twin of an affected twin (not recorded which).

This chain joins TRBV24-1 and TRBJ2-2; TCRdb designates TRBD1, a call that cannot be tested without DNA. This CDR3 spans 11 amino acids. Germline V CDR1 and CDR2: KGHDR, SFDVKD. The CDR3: CATSGTGELFF.

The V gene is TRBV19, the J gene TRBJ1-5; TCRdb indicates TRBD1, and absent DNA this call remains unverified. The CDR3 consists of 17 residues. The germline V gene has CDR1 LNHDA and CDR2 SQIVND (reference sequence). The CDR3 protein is CASNPRERFASNQPQHF.

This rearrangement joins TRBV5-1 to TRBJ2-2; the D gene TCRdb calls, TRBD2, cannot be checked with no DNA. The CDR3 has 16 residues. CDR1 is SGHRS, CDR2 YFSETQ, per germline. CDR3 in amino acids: CASSLVSGGVTGELFF.

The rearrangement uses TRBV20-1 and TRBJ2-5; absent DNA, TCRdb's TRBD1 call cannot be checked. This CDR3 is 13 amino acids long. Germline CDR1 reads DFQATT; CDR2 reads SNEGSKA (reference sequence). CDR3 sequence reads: CSAGQGVYGTQYF.

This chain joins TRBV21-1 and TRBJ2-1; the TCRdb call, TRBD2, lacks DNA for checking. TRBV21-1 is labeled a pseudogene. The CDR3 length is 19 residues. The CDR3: CASIPARLALRRVYNEQFF.

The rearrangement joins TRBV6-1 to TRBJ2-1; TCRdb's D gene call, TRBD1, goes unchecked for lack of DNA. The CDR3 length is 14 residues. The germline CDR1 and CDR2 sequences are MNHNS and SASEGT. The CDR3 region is CASSQGQGNPEPFF.

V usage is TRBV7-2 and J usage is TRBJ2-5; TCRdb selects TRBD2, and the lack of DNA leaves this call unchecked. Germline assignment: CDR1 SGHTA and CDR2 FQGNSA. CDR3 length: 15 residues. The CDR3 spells CASSLPSGMGETQYF.

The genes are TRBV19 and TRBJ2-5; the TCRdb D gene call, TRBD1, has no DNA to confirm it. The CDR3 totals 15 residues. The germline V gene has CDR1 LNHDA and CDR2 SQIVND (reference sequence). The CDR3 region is CASSIGRGLQETQYF.

CDR3 in amino acids: CASSEGEGVKNIQYF. The chain recombines TRBV2 with TRBJ2-4; the D call from TCRdb, TRBD2, cannot be confirmed without DNA. This CDR3 region has 15 residues. From germline, CDR1 is SNHLY and CDR2 FYNNEI. The full variable domain, with the rest looked up from reference TRBV2 and TRBJ2-4, is EPEVTQTPSHQVTQMGQEVILRCVPISNHLYFYWYRQILGQKVEFLVSFYNNEISEKSEIFDDQFSVERPDGSNFTLKIRSTKLEDSAMYFCASSEGEGVKNIQYFGAGTRLSVL.

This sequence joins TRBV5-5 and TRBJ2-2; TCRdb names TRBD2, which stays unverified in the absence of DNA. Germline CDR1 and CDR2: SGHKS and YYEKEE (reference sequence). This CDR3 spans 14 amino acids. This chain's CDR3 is CASSGEPNTGELFF.

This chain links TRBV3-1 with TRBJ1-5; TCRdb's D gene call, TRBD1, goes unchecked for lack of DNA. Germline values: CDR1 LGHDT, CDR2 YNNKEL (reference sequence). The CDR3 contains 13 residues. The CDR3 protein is CASSDPGSQPQHF.

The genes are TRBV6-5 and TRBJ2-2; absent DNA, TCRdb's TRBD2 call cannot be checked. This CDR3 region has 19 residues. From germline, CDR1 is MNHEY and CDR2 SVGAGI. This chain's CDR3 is CASSYAALAGAANTGELFF.

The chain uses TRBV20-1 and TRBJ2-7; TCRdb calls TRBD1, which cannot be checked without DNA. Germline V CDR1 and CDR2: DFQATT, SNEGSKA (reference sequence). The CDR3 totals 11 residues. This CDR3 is CSAKGQGEQYF.

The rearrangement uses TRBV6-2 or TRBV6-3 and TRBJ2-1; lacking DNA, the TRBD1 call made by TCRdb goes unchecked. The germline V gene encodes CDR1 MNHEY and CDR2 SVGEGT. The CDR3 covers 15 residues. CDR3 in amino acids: CASTRAGGSYNEQFF.

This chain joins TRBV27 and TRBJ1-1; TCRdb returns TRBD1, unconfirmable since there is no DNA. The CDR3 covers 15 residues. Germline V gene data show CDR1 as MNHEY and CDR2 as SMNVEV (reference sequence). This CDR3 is CASSLSPGTSTEAFF.

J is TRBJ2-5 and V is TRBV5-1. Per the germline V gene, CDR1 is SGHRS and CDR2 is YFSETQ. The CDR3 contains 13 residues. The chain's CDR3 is CASSLVTQETQYF.

The CDR3 reads CASSEGGQSYEQYF. V and J are TRBV9 and TRBJ2-7. CDR3 length: 14 residues. Germline loops: CDR1 SGDLS, CDR2 YYNGEE.

CDR3: CASTTTGINSPLHF. The chain uses TRBV5-4 and TRBJ1-6; TCRdb reports TRBD1, a call that lacks DNA to check it against. CDR3 length: 14 residues. CDR1 SGHNT and CDR2 YYREEE come from the germline V gene (reference sequence).

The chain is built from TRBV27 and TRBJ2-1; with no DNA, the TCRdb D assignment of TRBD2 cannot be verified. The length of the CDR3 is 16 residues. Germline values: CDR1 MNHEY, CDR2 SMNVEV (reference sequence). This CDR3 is CASSNSGGHTYNEQFF.

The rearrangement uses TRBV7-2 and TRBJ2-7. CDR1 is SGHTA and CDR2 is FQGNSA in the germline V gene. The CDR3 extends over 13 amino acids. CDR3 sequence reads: CASRSGDSYEQYF.

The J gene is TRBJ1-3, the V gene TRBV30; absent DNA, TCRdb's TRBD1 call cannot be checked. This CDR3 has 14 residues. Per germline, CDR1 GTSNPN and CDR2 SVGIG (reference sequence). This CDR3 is CAHDRGPSGNTIYF.

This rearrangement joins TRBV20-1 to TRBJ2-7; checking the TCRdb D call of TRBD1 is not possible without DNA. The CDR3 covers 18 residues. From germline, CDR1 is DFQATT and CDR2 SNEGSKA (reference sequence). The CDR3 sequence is CSARGSGAGAGLTYEQYF.

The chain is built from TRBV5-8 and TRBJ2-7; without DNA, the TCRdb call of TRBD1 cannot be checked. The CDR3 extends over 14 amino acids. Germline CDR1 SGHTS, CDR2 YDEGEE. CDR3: CASSFGGQPYEQYF.

The CDR3: CASSLVAAKGNQPQHF. This chain uses TRBV28 with TRBJ1-5. Germline CDR1 is MDHEN and CDR2 is SYDVKM. The CDR3 extends over 16 amino acids.

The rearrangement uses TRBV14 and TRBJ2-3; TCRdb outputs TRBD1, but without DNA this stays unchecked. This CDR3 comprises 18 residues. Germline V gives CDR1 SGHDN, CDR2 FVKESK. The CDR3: CASSLWGDRPPSTDTQYF. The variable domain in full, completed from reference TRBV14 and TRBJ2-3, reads EAGVTQFPSHSVIEKGQTVTLRCDPISGHDNLYWYRRVMGKEIKFLLHFVKESKQDESGMPNNRFLAERTGGTYSTLKVQPAELEDSGVYFCASSLWGDRPPSTDTQYFGPGTRLTVL.

CDR3 sequence reads: CATSRVVGRGNNEQYF. The chain combines TRBV15 with TRBJ2-7; TCRdb lists TRBD1, though no DNA is available to test this call. Germline V gene sequence: CDR1 LNHNV, CDR2 YYDKDF (reference sequence). This CDR3 comprises 16 residues.

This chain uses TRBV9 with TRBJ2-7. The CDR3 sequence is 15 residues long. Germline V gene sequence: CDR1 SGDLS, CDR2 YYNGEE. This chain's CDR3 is CASSVAPSTESEQYF.

CDR3 loop: CASSEVDRGDSPLHF. The chain uses TRBV6-1 and TRBJ1-6; lacking DNA, the TRBD1 call made by TCRdb goes unchecked. Looked up from germline, CDR1 is MNHNS and CDR2 is SASEGT. The CDR3 covers 15 residues.

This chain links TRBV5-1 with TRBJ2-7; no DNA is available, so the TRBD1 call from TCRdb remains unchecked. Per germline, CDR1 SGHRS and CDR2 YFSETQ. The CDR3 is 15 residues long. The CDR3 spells CASSANRQGTGEQYF.